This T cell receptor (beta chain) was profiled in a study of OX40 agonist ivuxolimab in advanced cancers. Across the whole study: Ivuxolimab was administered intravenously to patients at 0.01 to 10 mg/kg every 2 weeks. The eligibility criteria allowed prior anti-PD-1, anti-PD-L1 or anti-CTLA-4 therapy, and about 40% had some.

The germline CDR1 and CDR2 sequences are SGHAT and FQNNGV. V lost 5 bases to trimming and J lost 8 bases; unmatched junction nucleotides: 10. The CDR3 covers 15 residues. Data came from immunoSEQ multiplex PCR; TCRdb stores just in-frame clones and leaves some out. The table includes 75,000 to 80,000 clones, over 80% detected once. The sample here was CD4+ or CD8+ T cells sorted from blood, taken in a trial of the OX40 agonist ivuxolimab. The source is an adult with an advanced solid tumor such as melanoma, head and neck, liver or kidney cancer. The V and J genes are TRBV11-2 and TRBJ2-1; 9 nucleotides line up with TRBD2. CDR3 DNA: TGTGCCAGCAGCCTCCTGCTAGCGGGGAAGGATGAGCAGTTCTTC. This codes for CASSLLLAGKDEQFF.